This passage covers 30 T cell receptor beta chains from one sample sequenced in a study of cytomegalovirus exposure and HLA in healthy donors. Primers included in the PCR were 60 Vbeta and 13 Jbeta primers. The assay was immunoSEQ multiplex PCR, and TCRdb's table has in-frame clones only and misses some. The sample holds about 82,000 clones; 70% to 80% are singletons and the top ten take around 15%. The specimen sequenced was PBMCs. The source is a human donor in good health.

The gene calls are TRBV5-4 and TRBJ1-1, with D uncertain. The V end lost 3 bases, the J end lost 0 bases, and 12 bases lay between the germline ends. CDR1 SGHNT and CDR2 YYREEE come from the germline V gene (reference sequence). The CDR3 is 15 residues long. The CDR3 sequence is CASSYQLQMNTEAFF. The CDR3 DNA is TGTGCCAGCAGCTATCAGTTACAAATGAACACTGAAGCTTTCTTT.

CDR3 sequence reads: CASSWATGVIRNTQYF. The DNA of the CDR3 is TGTGCCAGTAGTTGGGCGACAGGGGTTATAAGAAATACGCAGTATTTT. The chain recombines TRBV19 with TRBJ2-3, with 8 positions matching TRBD1. The CDR3 length is 16 residues. The J segment lost 7 bases and the V segment lost 5 bases, leaving 14 bases of the junction unmatched. The germline V gene has CDR1 LNHDA and CDR2 SQIVND (reference sequence). The full variable domain, its missing parts supplied by reference TRBV19 and TRBJ2-3, is DGGITQSPKYLFRKEGQNVTLSCEQNLNHDAMYWYRQDPGQGLRLIYYSQIVNDFQKGDIAEGYSVSREKKESFPLTVTSAQKNPTAFYLCASSWATGVIRNTQYFGPGTRLTVL.

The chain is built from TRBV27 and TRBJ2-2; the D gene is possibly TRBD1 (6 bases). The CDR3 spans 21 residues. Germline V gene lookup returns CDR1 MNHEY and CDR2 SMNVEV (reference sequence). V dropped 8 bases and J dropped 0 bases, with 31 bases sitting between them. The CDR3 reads CASPYLLDAQGHGSNTGELFF. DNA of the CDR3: TGTGCCAGCCCTTACCTCCTTGACGCCCAGGGGCATGGGTCGAACACCGGGGAGCTGTTTTTT.

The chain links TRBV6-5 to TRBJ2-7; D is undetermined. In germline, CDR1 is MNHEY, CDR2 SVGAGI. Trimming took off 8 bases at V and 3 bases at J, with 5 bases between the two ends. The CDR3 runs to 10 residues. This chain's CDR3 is CASGLYEQYF. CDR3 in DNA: TGTGCCAGCGGGCTCTACGAGCAGTACTTC.

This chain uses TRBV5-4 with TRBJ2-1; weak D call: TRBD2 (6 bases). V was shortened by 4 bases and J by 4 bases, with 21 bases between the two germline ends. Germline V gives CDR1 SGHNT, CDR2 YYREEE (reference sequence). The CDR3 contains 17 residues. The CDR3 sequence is CASSQEGTYPNYNEQFF. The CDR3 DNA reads TGTGCCAGCAGCCAAGAGGGGACTTACCCCAATTACAATGAGCAGTTCTTC.

For the CDR3, the DNA is TGTGCCAGCTCACCAACAGGGTTGATCCCCGGGGAGCTGTTTTTT. This translates into CASSPTGLIPGELFF. This sequence joins TRBV18 and TRBJ2-2; D may be TRBD1 (6 bases). Trimming stripped 2 bases from V and 6 bases from J, with 13 bases between. The germline V gene encodes CDR1 KGHSH and CDR2 LQKENI. The CDR3 totals 15 residues.

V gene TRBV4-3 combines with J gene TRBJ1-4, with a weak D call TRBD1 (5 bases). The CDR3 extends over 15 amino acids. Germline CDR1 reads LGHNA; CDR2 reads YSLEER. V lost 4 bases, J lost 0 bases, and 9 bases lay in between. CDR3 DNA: TGCGCCAGCAGCCTAGGACAAGCAACTAATGAAAAACTGTTTTTT. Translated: CASSLGQATNEKLFF.

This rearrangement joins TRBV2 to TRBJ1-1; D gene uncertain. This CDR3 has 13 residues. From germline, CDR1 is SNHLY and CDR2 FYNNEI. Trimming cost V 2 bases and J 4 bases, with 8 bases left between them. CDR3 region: CASSENGGTEAFF. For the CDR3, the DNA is TGTGCCAGCAGTGAAAACGGTGGCACTGAAGCTTTCTTT.

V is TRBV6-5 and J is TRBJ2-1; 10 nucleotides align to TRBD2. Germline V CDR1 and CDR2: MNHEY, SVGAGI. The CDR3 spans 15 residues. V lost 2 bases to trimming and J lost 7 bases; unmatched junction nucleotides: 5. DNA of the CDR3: TGTGCCAGCAGTTACGGGCTAGCGGGGGTGAATGAGCAGTTCTTC. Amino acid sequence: CASSYGLAGVNEQFF.

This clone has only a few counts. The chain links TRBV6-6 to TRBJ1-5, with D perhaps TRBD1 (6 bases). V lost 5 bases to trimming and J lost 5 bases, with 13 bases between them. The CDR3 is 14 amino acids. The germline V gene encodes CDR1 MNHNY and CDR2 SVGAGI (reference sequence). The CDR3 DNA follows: TGTGCCAGCAGTCCCTCGACAGGCTATCAGCCCCAGCATTTT. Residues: CASSPSTGYQPQHF.

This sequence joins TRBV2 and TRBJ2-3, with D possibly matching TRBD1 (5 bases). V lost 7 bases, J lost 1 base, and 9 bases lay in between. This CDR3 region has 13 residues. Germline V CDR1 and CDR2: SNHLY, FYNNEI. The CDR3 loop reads CASKDTGTDTQYF. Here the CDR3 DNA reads TGTGCCAGCAAGGACACTGGCACAGATACGCAGTATTTT.

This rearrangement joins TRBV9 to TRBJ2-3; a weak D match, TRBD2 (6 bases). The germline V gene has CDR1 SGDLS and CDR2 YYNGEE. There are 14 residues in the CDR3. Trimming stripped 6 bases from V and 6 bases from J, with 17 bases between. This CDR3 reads CASNAGGESDTQYF. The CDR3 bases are TGTGCCAGCAATGCTGGCGGGGAATCGGATACGCAGTATTTT.

CDR3 region: CASTPIAGGETQYF. CDR3 sequence (DNA): TGTGCCAGCACCCCGATTGCGGGGGGGGAGACCCAGTACTTC. The V and J genes are TRBV27 and TRBJ2-5; the match to TRBD2 covers 9 bases. The germline V gene encodes CDR1 MNHEY and CDR2 SMNVEV (reference sequence). The CDR3 covers 14 residues. With V trimmed by 7 bases and J by 5 bases, 8 bases remained unmatched.

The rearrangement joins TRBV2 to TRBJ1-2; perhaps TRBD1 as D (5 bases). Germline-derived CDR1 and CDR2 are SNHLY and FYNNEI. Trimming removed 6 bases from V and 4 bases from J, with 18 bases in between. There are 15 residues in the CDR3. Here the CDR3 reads CASSAFQGTGYGYTF. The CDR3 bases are TGTGCCAGCAGCGCATTCCAGGGCACAGGCTATGGCTACACCTTC. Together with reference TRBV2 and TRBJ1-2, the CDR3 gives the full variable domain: EPEVTQTPSHQVTQMGQEVILRCVPISNHLYFYWYRQILGQKVEFLVSFYNNEISEKSEIFDDQFSVERPDGSNFTLKIRSTKLEDSAMYFCASSAFQGTGYGYTFGSGTRLTVV.

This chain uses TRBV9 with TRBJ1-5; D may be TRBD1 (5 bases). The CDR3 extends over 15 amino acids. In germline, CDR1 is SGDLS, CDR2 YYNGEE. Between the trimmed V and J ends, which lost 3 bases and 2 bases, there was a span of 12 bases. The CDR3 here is CASSAQGGGNQPQHF. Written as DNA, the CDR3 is TGTGCCAGCAGCGCCCAGGGAGGGGGCAATCAGCCCCAGCATTTT.

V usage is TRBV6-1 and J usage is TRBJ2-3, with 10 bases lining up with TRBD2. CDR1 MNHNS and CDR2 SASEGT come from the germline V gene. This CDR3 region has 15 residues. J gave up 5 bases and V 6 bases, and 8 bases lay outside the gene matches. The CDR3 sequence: CASRRTSGPQDTQYF. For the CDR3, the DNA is TGTGCCAGCAGGCGGACTAGCGGACCACAAGATACGCAGTATTTT.

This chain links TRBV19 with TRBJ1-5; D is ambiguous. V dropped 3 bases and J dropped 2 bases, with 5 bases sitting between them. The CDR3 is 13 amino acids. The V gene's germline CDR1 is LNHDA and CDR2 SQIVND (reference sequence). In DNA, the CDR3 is TGTGCCAGTAGTATGTCAGGCAATCAGCCCCAGCATTTT. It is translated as CASSMSGNQPQHF.

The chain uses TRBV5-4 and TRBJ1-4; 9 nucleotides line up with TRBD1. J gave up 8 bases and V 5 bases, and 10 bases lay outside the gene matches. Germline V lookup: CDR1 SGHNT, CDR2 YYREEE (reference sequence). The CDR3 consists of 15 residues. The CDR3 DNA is TGTGCCAGCAGTCGACAGGGGGATCTAGAGGAAAAACTGTTTTTT. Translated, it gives CASSRQGDLEEKLFF.

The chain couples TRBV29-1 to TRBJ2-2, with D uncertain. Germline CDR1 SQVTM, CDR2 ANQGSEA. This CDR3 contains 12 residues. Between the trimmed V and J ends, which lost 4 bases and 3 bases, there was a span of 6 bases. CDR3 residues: CSVVSDTGELFF. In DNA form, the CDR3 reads TGCAGCGTTGTCAGTGACACCGGGGAGCTGTTTTTT.

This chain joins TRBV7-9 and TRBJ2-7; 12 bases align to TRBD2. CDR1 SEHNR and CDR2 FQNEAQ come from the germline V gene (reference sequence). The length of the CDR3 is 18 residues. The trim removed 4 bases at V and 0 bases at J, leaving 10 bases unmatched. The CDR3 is CASSSSPGLAGLSYEQYF. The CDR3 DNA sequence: TGTGCCAGCAGCTCATCCCCGGGACTAGCGGGCCTCTCCTACGAGCAGTACTTC. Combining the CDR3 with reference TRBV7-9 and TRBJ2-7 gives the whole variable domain DTGVSQNPRHKITKRGQNVTFRCDPISEHNRLYWYRQTLGQGPEFLTYFQNEAQLEKSRLLSDRFSAERPKGSFSTLEIQRTEQGDSAMYLCASSSSPGLAGLSYEQYFGPGTRLTVT.

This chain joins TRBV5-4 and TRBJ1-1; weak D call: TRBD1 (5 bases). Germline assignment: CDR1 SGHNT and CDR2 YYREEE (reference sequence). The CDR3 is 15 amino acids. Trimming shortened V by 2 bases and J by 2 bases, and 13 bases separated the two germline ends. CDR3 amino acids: CASSFSGAPNTEAFF. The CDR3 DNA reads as TGTGCCAGCAGCTTCAGTGGGGCGCCCAACACTGAAGCTTTCTTT.

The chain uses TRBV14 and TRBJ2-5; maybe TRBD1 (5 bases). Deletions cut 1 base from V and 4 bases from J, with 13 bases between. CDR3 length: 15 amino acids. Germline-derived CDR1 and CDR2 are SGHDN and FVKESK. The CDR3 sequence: CASSQGAARGETQYF. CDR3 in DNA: TGTGCCAGCAGCCAAGGGGCGGCAAGGGGAGAGACCCAGTACTTC.

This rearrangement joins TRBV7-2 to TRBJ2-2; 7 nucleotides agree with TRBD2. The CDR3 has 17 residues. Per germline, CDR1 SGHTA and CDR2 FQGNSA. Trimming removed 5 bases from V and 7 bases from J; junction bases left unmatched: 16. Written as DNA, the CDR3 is TGTGCCAGCAGCATCCTCCGAGGACTAGGTTCGGTCGGGGAGCTGTTTTTT. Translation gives CASSILRGLGSVGELFF.

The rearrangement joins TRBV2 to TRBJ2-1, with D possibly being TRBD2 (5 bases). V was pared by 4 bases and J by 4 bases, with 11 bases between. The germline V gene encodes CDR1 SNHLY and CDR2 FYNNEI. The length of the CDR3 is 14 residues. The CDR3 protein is CASSGGLVYNEQFF. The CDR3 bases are TGTGCCAGCAGTGGTGGACTTGTGTACAATGAGCAGTTCTTC.

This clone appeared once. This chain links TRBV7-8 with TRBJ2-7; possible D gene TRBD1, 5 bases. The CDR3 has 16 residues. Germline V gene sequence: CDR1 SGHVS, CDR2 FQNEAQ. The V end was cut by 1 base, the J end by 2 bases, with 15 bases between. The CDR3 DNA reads TGTGCCAGCAGCTTAGTCGTCGGCAGGGTTCCCTACGAGCAGTACTTC. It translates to CASSLVVGRVPYEQYF.

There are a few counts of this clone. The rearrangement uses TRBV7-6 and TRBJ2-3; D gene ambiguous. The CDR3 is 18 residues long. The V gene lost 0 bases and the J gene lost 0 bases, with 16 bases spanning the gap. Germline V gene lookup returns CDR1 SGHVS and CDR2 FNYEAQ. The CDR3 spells CASSLAPAVLSSTDTQYF. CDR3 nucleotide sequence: TGTGCCAGCAGCTTAGCGCCGGCGGTGCTATCTAGCACAGATACGCAGTATTTT. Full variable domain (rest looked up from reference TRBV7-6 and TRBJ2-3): GAGVSQSPRYKVTKRGQDVALRCDPISGHVSLYWYRQALGQGPEFLTYFNYEAQQDKSGLPNDRFSAERPEGSISTLTIQRTEQRDSAMYRCASSLAPAVLSSTDTQYFGPGTRLTVL.

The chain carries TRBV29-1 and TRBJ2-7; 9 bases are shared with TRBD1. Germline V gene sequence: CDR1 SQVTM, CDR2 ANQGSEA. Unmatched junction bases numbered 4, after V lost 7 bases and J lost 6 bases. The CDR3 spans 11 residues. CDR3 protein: CSGNRGREQYF. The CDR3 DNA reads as TGCAGCGGGAACAGGGGGCGCGAGCAGTACTTC.

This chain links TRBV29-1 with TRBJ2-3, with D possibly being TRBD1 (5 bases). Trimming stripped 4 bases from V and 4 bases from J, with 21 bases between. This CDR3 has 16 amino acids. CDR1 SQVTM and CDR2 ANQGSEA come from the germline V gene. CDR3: CSVGVAGFLTADTQYF. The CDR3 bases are TGCAGCGTTGGAGTCGCAGGGTTTTTGACAGCAGATACGCAGTATTTT.

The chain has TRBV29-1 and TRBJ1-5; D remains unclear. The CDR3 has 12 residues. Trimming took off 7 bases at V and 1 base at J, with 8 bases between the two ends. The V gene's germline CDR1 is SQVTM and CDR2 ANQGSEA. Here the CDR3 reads CSAGGSNQPQHF. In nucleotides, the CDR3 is TGCAGCGCTGGAGGCAGCAATCAGCCCCAGCATTTT.

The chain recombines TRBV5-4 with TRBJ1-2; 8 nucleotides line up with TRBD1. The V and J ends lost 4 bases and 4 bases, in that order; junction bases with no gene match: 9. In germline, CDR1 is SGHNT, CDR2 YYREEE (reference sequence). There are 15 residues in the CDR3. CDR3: CASSDGQGGIYGYTF. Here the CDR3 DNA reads TGTGCCAGCAGCGACGGACAGGGAGGTATCTATGGCTACACCTTC.